This T cell receptor beta chain stems from a study of cytomegalovirus exposure and HLA in healthy donors. Study information: Sequencing of some 190 million T cells in an earlier analysis found around 110 million unique TCR beta sequences.

In the case of this clone: Its antigen is undetermined.

Findings and caveats of the study: The study found most TCR sequences rare, yet found some public TCRs in many donors. A later analysis linked a missense DCLRE1C variant to TCR beta V- and J-gene trimming. A later analysis found most CMV-associated TCR beta chains apparently HLA-restricted.

Trimming took off 3 bases at V and 8 bases at J, with 11 bases between the two ends. The CDR3 has 14 amino acids. The germline V gene encodes CDR1 MDHEN and CDR2 SYDVKM. This PCR relied on a set of 60 Vbeta primers and 13 Jbeta primers. The protocol was immunoSEQ multiplex PCR, while the TCRdb copy is restricted to in-frame clones and leaves out a portion. The data show about 150,000 clones, almost 85% seen once. This receptor was obtained from a man aged 25-45 years in good health and CMV-seropositive. Sequencing used PBMCs. The chain employs TRBV28 and TRBJ1-6; weak D call: TRBD1 (5 bases). CDR3 region: CASSFQGFYSPLHF. The CDR3 region has the DNA TGTGCCAGCAGTTTCCAGGGTTTCTATTCACCCCTCCACTTT.